This T cell receptor beta chain was found in a study of T cell responses to AZD1222 COVID-19 vaccine. This CDR3 has 12 residues. The J segment lost 4 bases and the V segment lost 9 bases, leaving 5 bases of the junction unmatched. The germline CDR1 and CDR2 sequences are WSHSY and SAAADI. The data were produced by immunoSEQ multiplex PCR, yet TCRdb's version contains in-frame clones alone and is incomplete. The sample yields about 60,000 clones, around nine tenths seen once. The clonotype was recovered from an adult who received the MenACWY meningococcal vaccine as a control. The input for sequencing was peripheral blood, taken 28 days after the second dose of the MenACWY control vaccine. The rearrangement uses TRBV10-2 and TRBJ1-2; 7 bases agree with TRBD1. CDR3 DNA sequence: TGCGCCAGTGGGACAGAGCTCTATGGCTACACCTTC. Translation gives CASGTELYGYTF.